The source of this TCR beta chain is a study of control samples from healthy donors and cancer patients. Here immunoSEQ multiplex PCR was the method, and the copy in TCRdb shows in-frame clones only, minus some. The sample contains about 110,000 clones, roughly 92% of which appear only once. V lost 2 bases to trimming and J lost 1 base; unmatched junction nucleotides: 0. CDR3 length equals 14 residues. Looked up from germline, CDR1 is ENHRY and CDR2 is SYGVKD. Input material: blood. The genes are TRBV10-3 and TRBJ1-1, with 8 bases identical to TRBD1. This clonotype was obtained from a woman aged 18-29 years in good health. CDR3 nucleotides: TGTGCCATCAGTGAGGGACAGGGGAACACTGAAGCTTTCTTT. It yields the protein CAISEGQGNTEAFF.